This paragraph reports one T cell receptor beta chain. Its antigen is still unknown. An end of the junction does not agree with germline; a read error may underlie this. PCR was performed a second time for roughly 7 to 11 cycles using a sample-barcoded 5' primer and a J-beta primer mix. Researchers report that a template-switch adaptor with 12 random nucleotides tagged each cDNA molecule. Every sample returned 2.5 million or more CDR3-containing paired-end reads. TCRdb used MiXCR to reprocess the 5' RACE reads, holding one entry per CDR3 protein. The repertoire consists of about 670,000 distinct CDR3 sequences, with 40% to 45% occurring once and the leading ten covering about 30%. The germline CDR1 and CDR2 sequences are SGHRS and YFSETQ. CDR3 length: 15 amino acids. Each donor gave roughly 9.2 milliliters of peripheral blood. These data come from a study of blood T cells in healthy people across ages. Overall study results and limits: The study found more naive CD4+ cells and higher diversity in long-lived than aged donors.

V is TRBV5-1 and J is TRBJ2-3; 10 nucleotides agree with TRBD2. The sample was blood. The clonotype was recovered from a man of 80 years or more in good health. CDR3 sequence reads: CASSSSSGSSDTQSF. DNA of the CDR3: TGCGCCAGCAGCTCCTCTAGCGGGAGTTCAGATACGCAGTCTTTT. Full variable domain (rest looked up from reference TRBV5-1 and TRBJ2-3): KAGVTQTPRYLIKTRGQQVTLSCSPISGHRSVSWYQQTPGQGLQFLFEYFSETQRNKGNFPGRFSGRQFSNSRSEMNVSTLELGDSALYLCASSSSSGSSDTQSFGPGTRLTVL.